This TCR beta chain appears in the sequencing data of a study of blood T cell repertoires in COVID-19. Looking at the study overall: Whether acute or convalescent, the COVID-19 samples came from the United States, Italy and Spain. From T cells, B-cell-depleted T cells, or PBMCs came the material, which was cDNA or gDNA.

The germline V gene has CDR1 MDHEN and CDR2 SYDVKM. The CDR3 totals 15 residues. Trimming stripped 2 bases from V and 0 bases from J, with 8 bases between. In the original analysis: Reference gene primer amplification yielded estimated nucleated cell counts. Clones were sequenced by immunoSEQ multiplex PCR, and TCRdb holds only the in-frame ones, with some missing. V and J calls and clone size follow that table, whereas D and trimming were derived from the DNA. The profile shows 150,000 or so clones, 90% to 95% of them singletons. This chain links TRBV28 with TRBJ1-5, with unresolved D. Sequenced sample: peripheral blood. This receptor was taken from a man between 45 and 60 years old with acute or convalescent COVID-19. The CDR3 spells CASSLHGYSNQPQHF. The DNA of the CDR3 is TGTGCCAGCAGTTTACACGGGTATAGCAATCAGCCCCAGCATTTT.